This TCR beta chain was sequenced for a study of cytomegalovirus exposure and HLA in healthy donors. Study overall: Genotyping showed about 80% of 300 to 450 donors falling in the Caucasian-associated ancestry cluster. Study-wide results and caveats: Roughly even sequencing depth across donors was the assumption behind the presence/absence analyses. Common viral pathogens were later found to be apparently linked to several of the most significant clusters.

This clone showed up just a few times. Its antigen remains unknown. PCR was performed using 60 Vbeta and 13 Jbeta primers. Methods used by the authors: Roughly 76 million unique TCR beta chains, roughly 11 million of them shared, were counted by a later analysis. Sequencing was performed with immunoSEQ multiplex PCR; in TCRdb, only in-frame clones are kept and a portion is missing. V and J calls and clone size are copied from that table; D and trimming were computed from the DNA. The top ten hold about 0.74% of the sample, which has about 130,000 clones, around 81% seen once. The CDR3 consists of 13 residues. With 5 bases removed from V and 6 bases from J, the gap between germline ends came to 13 bases. The germline V gene has CDR1 SGHDN and CDR2 FVKESK.

V gene TRBV14 combines with J gene TRBJ1-2, with D possibly TRBD1 on 5 matching bases. Sequencing input: PBMCs. The sequence derives from a young man in good health and CMV-seronegative. CDR3 sequence: CASSSSWGDGYTF. The CDR3, as DNA: TGTGCCAGCAGCTCCTCTTGGGGGGATGGCTACACCTTC.